The clone carrying this T cell receptor beta chain was counted only a few times. Its antigen is unknown. This sample stems from a study of beta chain features in type 1 diabetes. General study points: For Type 1 diabetes patients, all four CD4+ subsets carried TCRB CDR3s that were moderately but significantly shorter.

Reverse transcribing all isolated RNA meant expressed TCRB transcripts were sequenced. TCRdb's copy holds only in-frame clones and misses some; the assay was immunoSEQ multiplex PCR. The table lists some 360,000 clones, around 10% of them singletons. V was shortened by 5 bases and J by 4 bases, with 8 bases between the two germline ends. In germline, CDR1 is GTSNPN, CDR2 SVGIG (reference sequence). The CDR3 loop spans 11 amino acids. V is TRBV30 and J is TRBJ2-5; D uncertain. Source material: central memory CD4+ T cells from blood. The receptor was derived from a man aged 25 to 40 with type 1 diabetes. CDR3 bases: TGTGCCTGGGGGCGCGGAGAGACCCAGTACTTC. Its protein product is CAWGRGETQYF.